This passage covers 8 T cell receptor beta chains from one sample sequenced in a study of early T cells in non-severe SARS-CoV-2 infection. One entry per CDR3 protein results from TCRdb running MiXCR on the 5' RACE reads. The table shows 97,000 or so distinct CDR3 sequences, with approximately 11% occurring only once. Sequences were derived from whole blood, sampled at baseline. Receptor source: an adult who was a healthcare worker with PCR-confirmed SARS-CoV-2 infection or an uninfected control (not recorded which).

This clonotype was seen many times. The CDR3 is CASTGRSAYEQYF. In DNA form, the CDR3 reads TGTGCCAGTACAGGCAGGTCAGCCTACGAGCAGTACTTC. The chain has TRBV19 and TRBJ2-7; D not resolved. Deletions cut 7 bases from V and 2 bases from J, with 12 bases between. Per germline, CDR1 LNHDA and CDR2 SQIVND (reference sequence). The CDR3 has 13 residues.

This clonotype was seen a handful of times. The chain couples TRBV6-1 to TRBJ2-7; 9 nucleotides match TRBD1. The CDR3 has 15 amino acids. Germline lookup yields CDR1 MNHNS and CDR2 SASEGT. V was pared by 6 bases and J by 6 bases, with 12 bases of the junction left unmatched. The CDR3 sequence: CASRETGTGLSEQYF. In DNA form, the CDR3 reads TGTGCCAGCAGAGAAACCGGGACAGGGCTCTCCGAGCAGTACTTC.

The rearrangement uses TRBV4-3 and TRBJ2-1; no reliable D call. Per the germline V gene, CDR1 is LGHNA and CDR2 is YSLEER. The V gene lost 2 bases and the J gene lost 7 bases, with 6 bases spanning the gap. The CDR3 loop spans 12 amino acids. The CDR3 region is CASSQYRNEQFF. CDR3 DNA sequence: TGCGCCAGCAGCCAATACCGAAATGAGCAGTTCTTC.

At least ten counts were recorded for this clonotype. V is TRBV7-3 and J is TRBJ2-1, with 7 bases that match TRBD1. V trimming: 1 base; J trimming: 6 bases; junction bases outside the gene matches: 6. Germline V CDR1 and CDR2: SGHTA, FQGTGA. The CDR3 sequence is 15 residues long. The CDR3 region is CASSLITGAGNEQFF. The CDR3 DNA reads as TGTGCCAGCAGCTTAATAACAGGGGCCGGCAATGAGCAGTTCTTC. Full variable domain (remainder filled in from reference TRBV7-3 and TRBJ2-1): GAGVSQTPSNKVTEKGKYVELRCDPISGHTALYWYRQSLGQGPEFLIYFQGTGAADDSGLPNDRFFAVRPEGSVSTLKIQRTERGDSAVYLCASSLITGAGNEQFFGPGTRLTVL.

This clonotype was counted between two and nine times. The CDR3 DNA reads TGTGCCGGCAGGGGTACCTATGGCTACACCTTC. Its protein product is CAGRGTYGYTF. The chain couples TRBV30 to TRBJ1-2; tentative D call: TRBD1 (6 bases). The CDR3 is 11 residues long. V was cut by 8 bases and J by 4 bases, with 11 bases left in between. Germline CDR1 GTSNPN, CDR2 SVGIG (reference sequence).

The V gene is TRBV6-6, the J gene TRBJ2-5; either TRBD1 or TRBD2 may supply D (5 bases each). The CDR3 sequence is 15 residues long. CDR1 and CDR2 from the germline V gene are MNHNY and SVGAGI (reference sequence). V shed 4 bases and J shed 4 bases, with 16 bases lying between them. The CDR3 DNA follows: TGTGCCAGCAGTTTCTCCGGGGTAGGGGCAGAGACCCAGTACTTC. This gives the protein CASSFSGVGAETQYF.

This clonotype was counted at least ten times. The chain links TRBV20-1 to TRBJ1-5; D may be TRBD1 (6 bases). CDR3 length: 14 amino acids. Germline CDR1 is DFQATT and CDR2 is SNEGSKA (reference sequence). Trimming cost V 0 bases and J 5 bases, with 11 bases left between them. The DNA of the CDR3 is TGCAGTGCTAGAGATGGAGGGGGAGATCAGCCCCAGCATTTT. Translating it yields CSARDGGGDQPQHF.

The sample holds a few counts of this clonotype. The chain combines TRBV5-1 with TRBJ2-3; D is perhaps TRBD1 or TRBD2 (6 bases each). The CDR3 consists of 15 residues. The V end lost 6 bases, the J end lost 2 bases, and 16 bases lay between the germline ends. Germline values: CDR1 SGHRS, CDR2 YFSETQ. The CDR3, as DNA: TGCGCCAGCAAGGAGGGGGAGACTTACACAGATACGCAGTATTTT. As protein: CASKEGETYTDTQYF.